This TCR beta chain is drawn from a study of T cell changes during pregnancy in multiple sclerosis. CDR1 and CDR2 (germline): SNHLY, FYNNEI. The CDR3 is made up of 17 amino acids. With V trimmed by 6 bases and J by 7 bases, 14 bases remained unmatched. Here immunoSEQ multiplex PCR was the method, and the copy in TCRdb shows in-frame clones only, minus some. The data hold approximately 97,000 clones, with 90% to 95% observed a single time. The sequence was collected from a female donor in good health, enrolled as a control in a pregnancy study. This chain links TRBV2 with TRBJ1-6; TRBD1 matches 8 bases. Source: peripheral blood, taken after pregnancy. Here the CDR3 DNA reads TGTGCCAGCAGCACTCTCACTCCGGGACAGGACAATTCACCCCTCCACTTT. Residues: CASSTLTPGQDNSPLHF.